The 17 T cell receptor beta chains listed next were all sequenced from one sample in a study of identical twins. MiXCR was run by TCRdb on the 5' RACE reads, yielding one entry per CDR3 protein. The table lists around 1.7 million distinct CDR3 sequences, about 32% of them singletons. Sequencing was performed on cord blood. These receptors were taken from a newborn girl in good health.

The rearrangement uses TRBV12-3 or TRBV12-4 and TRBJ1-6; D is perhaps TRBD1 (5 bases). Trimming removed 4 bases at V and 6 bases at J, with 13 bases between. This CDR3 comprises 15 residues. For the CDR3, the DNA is TGTGCCAGCAGTTCCAGGGACTGGTCTAATTCACCCCTCCACTTT. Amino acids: CASSSRDWSNSPLHF.

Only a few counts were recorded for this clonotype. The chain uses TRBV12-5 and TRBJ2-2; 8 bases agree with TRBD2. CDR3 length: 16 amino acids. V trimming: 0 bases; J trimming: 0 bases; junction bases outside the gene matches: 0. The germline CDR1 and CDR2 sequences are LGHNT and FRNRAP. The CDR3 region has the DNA TGTGCTAGTGGTTTGGTAGCGGGGGCGAACACCGGGGAGCTGTTTTTT. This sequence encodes CASGLVAGANTGELFF.

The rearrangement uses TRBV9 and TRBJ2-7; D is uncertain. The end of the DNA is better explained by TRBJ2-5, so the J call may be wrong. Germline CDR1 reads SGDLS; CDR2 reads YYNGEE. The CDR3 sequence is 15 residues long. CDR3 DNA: TGTGCCAGCAGCGTAGACCGTGGTCCCCTAGAGACCCAGTACTTC. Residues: CASSVDRGPLETQYF.

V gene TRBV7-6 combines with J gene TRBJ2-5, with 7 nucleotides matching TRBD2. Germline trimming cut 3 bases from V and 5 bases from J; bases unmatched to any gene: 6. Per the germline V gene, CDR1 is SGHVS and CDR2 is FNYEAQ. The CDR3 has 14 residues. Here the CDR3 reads CASSFGRAVETQYF. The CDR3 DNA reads TGTGCCAGCAGCTTTGGGAGGGCGGTGGAGACCCAGTACTTC.

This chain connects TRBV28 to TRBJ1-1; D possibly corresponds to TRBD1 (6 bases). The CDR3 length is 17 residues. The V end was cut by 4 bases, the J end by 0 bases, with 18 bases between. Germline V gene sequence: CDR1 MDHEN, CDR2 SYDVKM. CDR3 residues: CASSSGQRFPMNTEAFF. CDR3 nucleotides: TGTGCCAGCAGTTCGGGACAAAGGTTCCCCATGAACACTGAAGCTTTCTTT.

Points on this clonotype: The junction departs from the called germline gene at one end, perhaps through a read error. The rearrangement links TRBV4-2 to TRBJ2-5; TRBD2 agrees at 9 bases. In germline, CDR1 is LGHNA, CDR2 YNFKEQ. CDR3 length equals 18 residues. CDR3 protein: CASSRQRVLAGLQGTQYF. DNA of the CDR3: TGTGCCAGCAGCCGCCAAAGAGTGCTAGCGGGGTTACAAGGGACCCAGTACTTC.

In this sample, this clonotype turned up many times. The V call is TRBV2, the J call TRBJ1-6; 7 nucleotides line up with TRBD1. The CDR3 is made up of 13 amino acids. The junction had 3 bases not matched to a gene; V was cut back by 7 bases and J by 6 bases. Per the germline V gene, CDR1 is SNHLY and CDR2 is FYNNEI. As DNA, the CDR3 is TGTGCCAGCACCGGGACAGTTAATTCACCCCTCCACTTT. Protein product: CASTGTVNSPLHF.

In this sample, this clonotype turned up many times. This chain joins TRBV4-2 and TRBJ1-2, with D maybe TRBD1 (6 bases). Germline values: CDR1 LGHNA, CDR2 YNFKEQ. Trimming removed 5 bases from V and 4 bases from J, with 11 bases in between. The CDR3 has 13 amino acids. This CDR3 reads CASSYRDLYGYTF. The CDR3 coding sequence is TGTGCCAGCAGCTACAGGGACCTCTATGGCTACACCTTC.

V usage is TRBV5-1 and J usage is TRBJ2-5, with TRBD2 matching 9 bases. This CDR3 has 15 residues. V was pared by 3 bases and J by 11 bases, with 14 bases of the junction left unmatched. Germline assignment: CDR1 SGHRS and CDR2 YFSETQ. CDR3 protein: CASSWGAASGAMQYF. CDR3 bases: TGCGCCAGCAGCTGGGGGGCTGCTAGCGGGGCAATGCAGTACTTC.

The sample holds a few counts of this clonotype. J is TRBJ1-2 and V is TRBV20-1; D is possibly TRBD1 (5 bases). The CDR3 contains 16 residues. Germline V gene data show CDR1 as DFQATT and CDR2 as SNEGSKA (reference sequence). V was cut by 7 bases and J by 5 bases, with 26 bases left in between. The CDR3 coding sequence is TGCAGTGGCGACGCCCGCAGCAGGGAAGGGCCTTATGGCTACACCTTC. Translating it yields CSGDARSREGPYGYTF.

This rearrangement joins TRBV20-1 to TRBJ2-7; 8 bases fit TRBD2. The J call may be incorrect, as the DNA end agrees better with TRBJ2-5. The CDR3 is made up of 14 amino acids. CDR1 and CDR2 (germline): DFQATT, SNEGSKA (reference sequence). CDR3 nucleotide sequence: TGCAGTGCTAAACCGGGAGGGCCTTTGGAGACCCAGTACTTC. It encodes CSAKPGGPLETQYF.

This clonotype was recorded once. Here the CDR3 reads CASSHGQGPYNEQYF. The CDR3 DNA is TGCGCCAGCAGCCACGGACAGGGCCCCTACAATGAGCAGTACTTC. V usage is TRBV5-1 and J usage is TRBJ2-7, with 8 positions matching TRBD1. The CDR3 runs 15 residues. Germline V gene lookup returns CDR1 SGHRS and CDR2 YFSETQ. V shed 4 bases and J 7 bases; nucleotides not matched to a gene: 13. The whole variable domain, filled in from reference TRBV5-1 and TRBJ2-7, reads KAGVTQTPRYLIKTRGQQVTLSCSPISGHRSVSWYQQTPGQGLQFLFEYFSETQRNKGNFPGRFSGRQFSNSRSEMNVSTLELGDSALYLCASSHGQGPYNEQYFGPGTRLTVT.

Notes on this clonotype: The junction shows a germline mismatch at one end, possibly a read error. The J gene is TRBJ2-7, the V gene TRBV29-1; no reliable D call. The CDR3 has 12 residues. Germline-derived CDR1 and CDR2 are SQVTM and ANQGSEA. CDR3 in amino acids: CSVGQSSYKQYF. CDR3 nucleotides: TGCAGCGTTGGTCAGAGCTCCTACAAGCAGTACTTC.

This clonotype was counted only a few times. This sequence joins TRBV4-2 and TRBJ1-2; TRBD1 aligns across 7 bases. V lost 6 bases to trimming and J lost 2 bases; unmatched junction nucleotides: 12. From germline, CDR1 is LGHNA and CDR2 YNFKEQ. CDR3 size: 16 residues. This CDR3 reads CASRPRPRGYNYGYTF. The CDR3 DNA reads TGTGCCAGCAGACCGAGACCCAGGGGGTACAACTATGGCTACACCTTC.

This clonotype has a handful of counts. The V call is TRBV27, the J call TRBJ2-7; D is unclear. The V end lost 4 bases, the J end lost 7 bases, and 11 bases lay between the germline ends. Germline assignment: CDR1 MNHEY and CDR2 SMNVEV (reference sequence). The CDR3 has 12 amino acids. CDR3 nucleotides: TGTGCCAGCAGTTATACCCGCGGAGAGCAGTACTTC. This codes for CASSYTRGEQYF.

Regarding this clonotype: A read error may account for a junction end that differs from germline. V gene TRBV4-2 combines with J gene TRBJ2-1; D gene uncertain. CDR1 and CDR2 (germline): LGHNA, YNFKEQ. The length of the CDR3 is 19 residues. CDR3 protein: CANSPTRYETPPSYNEQFF. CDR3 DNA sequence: TGTGCCAACAGCCCGACGAGATACGAAACGCCCCCCTCCTACAATGAGCAGTTCTTC.

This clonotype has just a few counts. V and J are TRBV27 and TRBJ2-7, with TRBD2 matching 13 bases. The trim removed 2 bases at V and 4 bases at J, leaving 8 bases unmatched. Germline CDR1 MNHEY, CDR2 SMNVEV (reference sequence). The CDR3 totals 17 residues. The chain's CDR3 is CASSLTNGLAGAYEQYF. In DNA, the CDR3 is TGTGCCAGCAGTTTAACCAATGGACTAGCGGGAGCGTACGAGCAGTACTTC.